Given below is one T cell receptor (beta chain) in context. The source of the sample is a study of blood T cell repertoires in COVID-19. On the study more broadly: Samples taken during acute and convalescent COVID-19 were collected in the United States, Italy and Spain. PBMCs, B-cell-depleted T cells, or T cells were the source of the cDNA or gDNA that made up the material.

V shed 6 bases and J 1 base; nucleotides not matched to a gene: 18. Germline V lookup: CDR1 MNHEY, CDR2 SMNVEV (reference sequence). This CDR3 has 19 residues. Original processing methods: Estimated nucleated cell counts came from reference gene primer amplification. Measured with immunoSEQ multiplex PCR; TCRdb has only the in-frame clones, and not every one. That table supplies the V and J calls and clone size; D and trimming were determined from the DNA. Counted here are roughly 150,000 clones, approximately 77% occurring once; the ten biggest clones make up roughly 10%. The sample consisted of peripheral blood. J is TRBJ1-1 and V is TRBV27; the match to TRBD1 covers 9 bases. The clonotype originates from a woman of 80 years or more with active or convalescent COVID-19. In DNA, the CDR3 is TGTGCCAGCAGCCACCCTACCGGGACAGGGTTACGACGGAACACTGAAGCTTTCTTT. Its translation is CASSHPTGTGLRRNTEAFF.